The subject of this entry is one T cell receptor (beta chain). Its antigen is not identified. This sample was included in a study of T cells expressing NK-cell markers. General study findings and limits: Whether the expanded NKG2C+ T cell clones recognized HCMV remained unclear. Of the CD8+ T cell pool in about 6 donors, roughly 1.0-8% was accounted for by dominant NKG2C+ clonotypes.

Template switching by 5'RACE with UMIs generated the TCR beta cDNA. Reprocessing the 5' RACE reads, TCRdb reports a single entry for every CDR3 protein and omits DNA. The listing contains 150,000 or so distinct CDR3 sequences. Germline V gene lookup returns CDR1 DFQATT and CDR2 SNEGSKA (reference sequence). The CDR3 consists of 14 residues. The clonotype was recovered from a woman between 18 and 69 years old in good health. Input material: blood T cells: a sorted CD56 or NKG2C T cell subset, CD4+ or CD8+ T cells, or bulk PBMC T cells (not recorded which). The genes are TRBV20-1 and TRBJ2-1; TCRdb calls TRBD2, which cannot be checked without DNA. CDR3 region: CSARTSGNRNEQFF.